These T cell receptor beta chains were read from a single sample in a study of memory CD4+ T cells and cytomegalovirus serostatus. Here immunoSEQ multiplex PCR was the method, and the copy in TCRdb shows in-frame clones only, minus some. Of 45,000 to 50,000 clones detected, 78% appear once; the ten largest clones hold less than 0.85%. The sequencing input was memory CD4+ T cells from blood. The receptors here all came from an adult in good health and CMV-seronegative. Both conserved end residues are part of each CDR3. Each record gives: CDR3 protein, J gene, clone size, V gene, D gene. The D gene is left open where the match is weak. Only part of the rows carry a size: once, few, many, or a class if the clone is expanded.

CDR3 protein: CASSSFKSYNEQFF
J gene: TRBJ2-1
clone size: NA
V gene: TRBV7-2
D gene: NA

CDR3 protein: CASSQAGAGVVVTQYF
J gene: TRBJ2-5
clone size: NA
V gene: TRBV4-1
D gene: TRBD2

CDR3 protein: CASSLAQGNTGELFF
J gene: TRBJ2-2
clone size: NA
V gene: TRBV5-1
D gene: NA

CDR3 protein: CSATRSGGSTDTQYF
J gene: TRBJ2-3
clone size: NA
V gene: TRBV29-1
D gene: NA

CDR3 protein: CASSLGASGANVLTF
J gene: TRBJ2-6
clone size: few
V gene: TRBV7-8
D gene: NA

CDR3 protein: CASSLRPGTLRGYTF
J gene: TRBJ1-2
clone size: NA
V gene: TRBV5-1
D gene: NA

CDR3 protein: CASSQALRTGAPEAFF
J gene: TRBJ1-1
clone size: NA
V gene: TRBV14
D gene: TRBD1

CDR3 protein: CASSRTGGDYGYTF
J gene: TRBJ1-2
clone size: NA
V gene: TRBV6-5
D gene: TRBD1

CDR3 protein: CASSYTSGETQYF
J gene: TRBJ2-5
clone size: NA
V gene: TRBV5-1
D gene: TRBD2

CDR3 protein: CASKVGNTGELFF
J gene: TRBJ2-2
clone size: NA
V gene: TRBV6-1
D gene: NA

CDR3 protein: CASSLSAAGARGTDTQYF
J gene: TRBJ2-3
clone size: few
V gene: TRBV27
D gene: TRBD2

CDR3 protein: CASSLADEQFF
J gene: TRBJ2-1
clone size: NA
V gene: TRBV5-1
D gene: NA

CDR3 protein: CASSLKETQYF
J gene: TRBJ2-5
clone size: NA
V gene: TRBV7-2
D gene: NA

CDR3 protein: CASSSVTVMNTEAFF
J gene: TRBJ1-1
clone size: once
V gene: TRBV7-9
D gene: NA

CDR3 protein: CASSQGQSRGQETQYF
J gene: TRBJ2-5
clone size: NA
V gene: TRBV4-2
D gene: NA

CDR3 protein: CASSSDSANEKLFF
J gene: TRBJ1-4
clone size: NA
V gene: TRBV9
D gene: NA

CDR3 protein: CASSQQGATNEKLFF
J gene: TRBJ1-4
clone size: NA
V gene: TRBV4-1
D gene: NA

CDR3 protein: CAISGGWGKGGSYNEQFF
J gene: TRBJ2-1
clone size: NA
V gene: TRBV10-3
D gene: TRBD2

CDR3 protein: CASSQGRDTEAFF
J gene: TRBJ1-1
clone size: NA
V gene: TRBV28
D gene: NA

CDR3 protein: CASSLRLAGVKVGTYEQYF
J gene: TRBJ2-7
clone size: NA
V gene: TRBV11-2
D gene: TRBD2

CDR3 protein: CASSLAQYLMNTEAFF
J gene: TRBJ1-1
clone size: NA
V gene: TRBV11-2
D gene: NA

CDR3 protein: CASSPTGGREETQYF
J gene: TRBJ2-5
clone size: NA
V gene: TRBV5-1
D gene: TRBD2

CDR3 protein: CALDLGSLNYGYTF
J gene: TRBJ1-2
clone size: few
V gene: TRBV30
D gene: NA

CDR3 protein: CASSSDRRHGYTF
J gene: TRBJ1-2
clone size: few
V gene: TRBV7-8
D gene: NA

CDR3 protein: CASSPFASGSGNEQFF
J gene: TRBJ2-1
clone size: NA
V gene: TRBV7-9
D gene: TRBD2

CDR3 protein: CASSLFGTANTEAFF
J gene: TRBJ1-1
clone size: NA
V gene: TRBV27
D gene: NA

CDR3 protein: CASSATGGAETQYF
J gene: TRBJ2-5
clone size: NA
V gene: TRBV5-1
D gene: TRBD1

CDR3 protein: CASSPQAGGKETQYF
J gene: TRBJ2-5
clone size: once
V gene: TRBV9
D gene: TRBD2

CDR3 protein: CASSAREGFYGYTF
J gene: TRBJ1-2
clone size: few
V gene: TRBV19
D gene: NA

CDR3 protein: CASCRVRETQYF
J gene: TRBJ2-5
clone size: once
V gene: TRBV10-1
D gene: NA

CDR3 protein: CASSVQGATYGNEQFF
J gene: TRBJ2-1
clone size: NA
V gene: TRBV9
D gene: TRBD1

CDR3 protein: CASRNQYTGELFF
J gene: TRBJ2-2
clone size: NA
V gene: TRBV19
D gene: NA

CDR3 protein: CASSETSDLYEQYF
J gene: TRBJ2-7
clone size: NA
V gene: TRBV25-1
D gene: TRBD2

CDR3 protein: CASRFPFDRVDQPQHF
J gene: TRBJ1-5
clone size: NA
V gene: TRBV28
D gene: TRBD1

CDR3 protein: CASSEFGLAGEQYF
J gene: TRBJ2-5
clone size: NA
V gene: TRBV25-1
D gene: TRBD2

CDR3 protein: CASSVKHGPYEQYF
J gene: TRBJ2-7
clone size: NA
V gene: TRBV7-9
D gene: NA

CDR3 protein: CAWAPWGDEQFF
J gene: TRBJ2-1
clone size: NA
V gene: TRBV30
D gene: NA

CDR3 protein: CASSQGGLSSYEQYF
J gene: TRBJ2-7
clone size: NA
V gene: TRBV6-1
D gene: NA

CDR3 protein: CAWSARGQGYNSPLHF
J gene: TRBJ1-6
clone size: NA
V gene: TRBV30
D gene: TRBD1

CDR3 protein: CASSKEGVQGMDTEAFF
J gene: TRBJ1-1
clone size: NA
V gene: TRBV21-1
D gene: NA

CDR3 protein: CASSSYRAGDEQFF
J gene: TRBJ2-1
clone size: NA
V gene: TRBV7-2
D gene: NA

CDR3 protein: CASSQHLTGVDRGNEKLFF
J gene: TRBJ1-4
clone size: NA
V gene: TRBV7-2
D gene: TRBD1

CDR3 protein: CASSYLTGEKDEKLFF
J gene: TRBJ1-4
clone size: NA
V gene: TRBV11-2
D gene: TRBD1

CDR3 protein: CASSLGGLAGGNEQYF
J gene: TRBJ2-7
clone size: few
V gene: TRBV5-4
D gene: TRBD2

CDR3 protein: CASSLLGRGPNYGYTF
J gene: TRBJ1-2
clone size: NA
V gene: TRBV5-5
D gene: NA

CDR3 protein: CASSRQGGNYGYTF
J gene: TRBJ1-2
clone size: NA
V gene: TRBV27
D gene: TRBD1

CDR3 protein: CSVRDGNQPQHF
J gene: TRBJ1-5
clone size: NA
V gene: TRBV29-1
D gene: NA

CDR3 protein: CAIAFPRGLAGRGSSYNEQFF
J gene: TRBJ2-1
clone size: NA
V gene: TRBV10-3
D gene: TRBD2